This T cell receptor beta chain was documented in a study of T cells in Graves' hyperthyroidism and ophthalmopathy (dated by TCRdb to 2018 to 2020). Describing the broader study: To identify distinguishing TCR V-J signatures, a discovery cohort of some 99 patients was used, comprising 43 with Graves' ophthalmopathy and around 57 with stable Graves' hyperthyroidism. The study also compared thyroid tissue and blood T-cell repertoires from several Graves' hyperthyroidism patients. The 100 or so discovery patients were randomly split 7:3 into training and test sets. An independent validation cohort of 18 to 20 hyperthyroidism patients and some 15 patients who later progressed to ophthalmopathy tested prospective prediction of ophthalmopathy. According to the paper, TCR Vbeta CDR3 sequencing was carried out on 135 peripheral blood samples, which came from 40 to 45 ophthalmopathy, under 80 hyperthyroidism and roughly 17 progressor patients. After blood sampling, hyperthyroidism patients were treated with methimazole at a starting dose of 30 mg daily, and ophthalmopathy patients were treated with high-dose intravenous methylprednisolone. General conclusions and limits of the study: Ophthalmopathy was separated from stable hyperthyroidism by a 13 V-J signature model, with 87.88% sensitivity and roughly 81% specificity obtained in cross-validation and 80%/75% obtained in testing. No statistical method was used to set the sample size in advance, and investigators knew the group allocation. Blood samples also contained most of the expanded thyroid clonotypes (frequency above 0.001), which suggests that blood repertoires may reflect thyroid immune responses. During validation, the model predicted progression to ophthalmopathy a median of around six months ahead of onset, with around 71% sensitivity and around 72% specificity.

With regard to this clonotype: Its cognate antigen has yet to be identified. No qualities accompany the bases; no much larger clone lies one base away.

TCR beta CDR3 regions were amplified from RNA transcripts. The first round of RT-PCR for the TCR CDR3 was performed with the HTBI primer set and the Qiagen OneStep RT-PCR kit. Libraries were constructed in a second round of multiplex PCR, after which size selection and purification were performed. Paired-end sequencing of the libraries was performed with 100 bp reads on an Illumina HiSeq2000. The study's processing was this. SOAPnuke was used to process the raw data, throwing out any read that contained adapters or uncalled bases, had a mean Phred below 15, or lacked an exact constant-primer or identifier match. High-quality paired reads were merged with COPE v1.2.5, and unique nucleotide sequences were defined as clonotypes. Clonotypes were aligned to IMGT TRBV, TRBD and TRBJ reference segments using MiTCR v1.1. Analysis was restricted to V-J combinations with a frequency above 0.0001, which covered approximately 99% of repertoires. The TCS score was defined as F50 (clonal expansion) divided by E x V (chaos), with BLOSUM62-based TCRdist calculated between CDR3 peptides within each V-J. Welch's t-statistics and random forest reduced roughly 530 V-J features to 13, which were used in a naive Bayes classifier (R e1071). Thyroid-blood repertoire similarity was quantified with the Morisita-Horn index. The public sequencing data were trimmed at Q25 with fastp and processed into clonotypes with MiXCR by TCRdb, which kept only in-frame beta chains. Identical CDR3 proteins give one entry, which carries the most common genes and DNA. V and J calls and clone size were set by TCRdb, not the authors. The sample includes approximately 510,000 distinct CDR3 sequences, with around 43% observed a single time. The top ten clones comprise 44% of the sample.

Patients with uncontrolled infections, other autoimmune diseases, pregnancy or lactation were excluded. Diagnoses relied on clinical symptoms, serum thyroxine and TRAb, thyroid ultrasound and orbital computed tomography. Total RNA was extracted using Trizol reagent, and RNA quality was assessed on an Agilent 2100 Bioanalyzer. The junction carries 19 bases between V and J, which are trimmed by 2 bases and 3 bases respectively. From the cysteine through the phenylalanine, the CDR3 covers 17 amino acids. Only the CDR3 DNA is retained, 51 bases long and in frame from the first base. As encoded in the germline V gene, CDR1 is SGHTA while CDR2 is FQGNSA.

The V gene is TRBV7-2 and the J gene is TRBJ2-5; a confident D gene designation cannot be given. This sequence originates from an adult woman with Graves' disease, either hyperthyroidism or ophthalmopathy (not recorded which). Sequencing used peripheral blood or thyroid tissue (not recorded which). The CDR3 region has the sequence CASSLTPGDQLKETQYF. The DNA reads TGTGCCAGCAGCTTAACCCCGGGCGACCAACTAAAAGAGACCCAGTACTTC.